Only a few counts were recorded for the clone carrying this TCR beta chain. The antigen remains undetermined. V was pared by 5 bases and J by 6 bases, with 14 bases between. This CDR3 comprises 14 residues. The germline V gene has CDR1 SGHVS and CDR2 FQNEAQ. This sample was taken from a study of early T cells in non-severe SARS-CoV-2 infection. Looking at the study overall: Chains were not paired, and sequencing was done on bulk RNA from unsorted whole blood. Study results and limitations: The study's VDJdb matching favored anti-spike CD8 responses and missed private and CD4 specificities.

In the library, individual cDNA molecules carried attached unique molecular identifiers. TCRdb fed the 5' RACE reads into MiXCR, producing one record per CDR3 protein. Of roughly 110,000 distinct CDR3 sequences in the sample, over 8.5% are singletons; the top ten hold approximately 6.9%. This chain joins TRBV7-8 and TRBJ2-1; D possibly corresponds to TRBD1 (5 bases). The sample taken for sequencing was whole blood. This TCR came from an adult who was a healthcare worker with PCR-confirmed SARS-CoV-2 infection or an uninfected control (not recorded which). CDR3 in amino acids: CASSPRSRGNEQFF. The CDR3 nucleotides read TGTGCCAGCAGCCCGAGGTCTAGGGGCAATGAGCAGTTCTTC.